Listed here are 6 T cell receptor beta chains from one sample, sequenced in a study of shared clonotypes between healthy human individuals. Sequencing used immunoSEQ multiplex PCR; TCRdb keeps in-frame clones, though not all of them. Here the sample spans about 690,000 clones, less than 95% being singletons. Specimen: memory CD8+ T cells from PBMCs. Subset given: CD45RO+ cells pooled with CCR7-negative TemRA cells. These receptors all come from a man between 18 and 29 years old in good health. Some clones in this sample may be carry-over from other donors' samples.

This chain links TRBV6-6 with TRBJ2-7; tentatively, D is TRBD2 (6 bases). The CDR3 is made up of 15 amino acids. V was trimmed by 2 bases and J by 2 bases, leaving 13 bases between them. The germline gives CDR1 MNHNY, CDR2 SVGAGI (reference sequence). The CDR3 DNA sequence: TGTGCCAGCAGTTACCACTCGGAGGGGCCCTACGAGCAGTACTTC. It translates to CASSYHSEGPYEQYF.

On this clone itself: The same CDR3 can be traced to other DNA sequences in this sample. The CDR3 sequence is CASSPGSGSSYNEQFF. The CDR3 DNA reads as TGTGCCAGCAGCCCTGGTAGCGGGAGTTCCTACAATGAGCAGTTCTTC. The rearrangement links TRBV7-9 to TRBJ2-1, with 9 nucleotides matching TRBD2. The CDR3 has 16 residues. V shed 5 bases, J shed 1 base, and the junction held 6 bases outside the gene matches. The germline V gene encodes CDR1 SEHNR and CDR2 FQNEAQ (reference sequence). The whole variable domain, remainder taken from reference TRBV7-9 and TRBJ2-1, is DTGVSQNPRHKITKRGQNVTFRCDPISEHNRLYWYRQTLGQGPEFLTYFQNEAQLEKSRLLSDRFSAERPKGSFSTLEIQRTEQGDSAMYLCASSPGSGSSYNEQFFGPGTRLTVL.

In this sample, this clone turned up once. The V call is TRBV27, the J call TRBJ1-4; unclear D gene. Trimming cost V 5 bases and J 7 bases, with 8 bases left between them. In germline, CDR1 is MNHEY, CDR2 SMNVEV (reference sequence). The CDR3 contains 12 residues. DNA for the CDR3: TGTGCCAGCAGTGGGGTGTCTGAAAAACTGTTTTTT. Amino acid sequence: CASSGVSEKLFF.

The CDR3 reads CATEEAYFYEQYF. In DNA form, the CDR3 reads TGTGCCACTGAGGAGGCATACTTCTACGAGCAGTACTTC. V gene TRBV6-1 combines with J gene TRBJ2-7; maybe TRBD2 (5 bases). This CDR3 is 13 amino acids long. V shed 10 bases and J shed 3 bases, with 16 bases lying between them. CDR1 and CDR2 from the germline V gene are MNHNS and SASEGT.

The V gene is TRBV10-3, the J gene TRBJ2-1, with D hard to call. The V and J ends lost 4 bases and 9 bases respectively, with 7 bases between them. Germline-derived CDR1 and CDR2 are ENHRY and SYGVKD. The CDR3 covers 11 residues. For the CDR3, the DNA is TGTGCCATCAGTGTGCGTGGTGAGCAGTTCTTC. It is translated as CAISVRGEQFF.

The chain employs TRBV27 and TRBJ2-2, with 10 bases lining up with TRBD1. This CDR3 region has 17 residues. Germline V gene sequence: CDR1 MNHEY, CDR2 SMNVEV (reference sequence). V was pared by 5 bases and J by 5 bases, with 11 bases of the junction left unmatched. Here the CDR3 reads CASSPRTGGSRTGELFF. For the CDR3, the DNA is TGTGCCAGCAGTCCTCGGACAGGGGGTAGTCGGACCGGGGAGCTGTTTTTT.